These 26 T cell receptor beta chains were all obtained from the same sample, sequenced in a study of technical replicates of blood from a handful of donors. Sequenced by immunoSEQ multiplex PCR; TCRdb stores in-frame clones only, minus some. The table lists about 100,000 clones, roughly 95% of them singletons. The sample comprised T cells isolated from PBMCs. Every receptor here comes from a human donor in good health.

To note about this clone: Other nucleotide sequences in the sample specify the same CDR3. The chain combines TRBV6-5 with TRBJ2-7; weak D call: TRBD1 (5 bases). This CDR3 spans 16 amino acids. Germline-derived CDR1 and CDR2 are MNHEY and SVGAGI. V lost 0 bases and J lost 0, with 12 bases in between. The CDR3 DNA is TGTGCCAGCAGTTACTCAGGACAAGTGGTCTCCTACGAGCAGTACTTC. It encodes CASSYSGQVVSYEQYF.

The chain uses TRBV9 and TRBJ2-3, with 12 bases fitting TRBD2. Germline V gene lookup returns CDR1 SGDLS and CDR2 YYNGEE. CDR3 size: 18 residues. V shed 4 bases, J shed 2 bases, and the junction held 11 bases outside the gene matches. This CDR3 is CASSPRHRLAGATDTQYF. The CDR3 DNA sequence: TGTGCCAGCAGCCCCCGGCATAGACTAGCGGGGGCCACAGATACGCAGTATTTT.

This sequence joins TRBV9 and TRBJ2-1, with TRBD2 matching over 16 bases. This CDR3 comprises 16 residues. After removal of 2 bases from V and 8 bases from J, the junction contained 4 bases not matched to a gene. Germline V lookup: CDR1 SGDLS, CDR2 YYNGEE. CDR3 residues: CASSVYGTSGGDEQFF. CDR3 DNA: TGTGCCAGCAGCGTCTACGGGACTAGCGGGGGGGATGAGCAGTTCTTC.

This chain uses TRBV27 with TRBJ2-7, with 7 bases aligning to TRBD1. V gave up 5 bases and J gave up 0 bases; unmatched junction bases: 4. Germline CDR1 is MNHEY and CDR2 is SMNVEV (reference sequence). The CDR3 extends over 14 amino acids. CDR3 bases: TGTGCCAGCAGTCTAGGGGACAGCTCCTACGAGCAGTACTTC. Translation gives CASSLGDSSYEQYF.

Here the CDR3 reads CAITWGTEVYEQYF. The DNA of the CDR3 is TGTGCCATCACCTGGGGGACAGAAGTCTACGAGCAGTACTTC. The chain couples TRBV10-3 to TRBJ2-7; TRBD1 aligns across 7 bases. V shed 7 bases and J 3 bases; nucleotides not matched to a gene: 9. The CDR3 has 14 amino acids. Germline V lookup: CDR1 ENHRY, CDR2 SYGVKD.

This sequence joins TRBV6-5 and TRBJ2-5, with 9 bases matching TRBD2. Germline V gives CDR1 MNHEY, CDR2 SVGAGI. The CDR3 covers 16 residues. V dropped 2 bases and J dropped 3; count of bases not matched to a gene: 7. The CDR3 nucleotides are TGTGCCAGCAGTTACCCTCGCCTAGCGGGGAAAGAGACCCAGTACTTC. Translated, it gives CASSYPRLAGKETQYF.

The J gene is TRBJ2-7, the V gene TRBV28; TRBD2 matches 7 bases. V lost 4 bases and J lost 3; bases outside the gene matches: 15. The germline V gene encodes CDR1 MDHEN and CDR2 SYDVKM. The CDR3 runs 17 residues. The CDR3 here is CASSSPSERGVSYEQYF. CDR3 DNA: TGTGCCAGCAGTTCCCCTAGCGAGCGGGGAGTCAGCTACGAGCAGTACTTC.

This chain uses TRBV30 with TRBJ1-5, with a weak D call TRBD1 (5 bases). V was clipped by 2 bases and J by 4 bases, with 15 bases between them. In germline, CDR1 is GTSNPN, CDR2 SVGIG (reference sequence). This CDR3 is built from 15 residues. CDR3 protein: CAWSISGISNQPQHF. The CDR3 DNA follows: TGTGCCTGGAGTATCTCAGGGATATCAAATCAGCCCCAGCATTTT.

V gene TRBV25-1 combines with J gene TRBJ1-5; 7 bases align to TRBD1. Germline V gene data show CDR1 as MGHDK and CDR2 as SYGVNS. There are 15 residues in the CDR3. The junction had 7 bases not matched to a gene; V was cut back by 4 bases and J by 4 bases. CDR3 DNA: TGTGCCAGCAGTGCCGACAGGGATGGAAATCAGCCCCAGCATTTT. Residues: CASSADRDGNQPQHF. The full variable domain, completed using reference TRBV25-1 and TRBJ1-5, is EADIYQTPRYLVIGTGKKITLECSQTMGHDKMYWYQQDPGMELHLIHYSYGVNSTEKGDLSSESTVSRIRTEHFPLTLESARPSHTSQYLCASSADRDGNQPQHFGDGTRLSIL.

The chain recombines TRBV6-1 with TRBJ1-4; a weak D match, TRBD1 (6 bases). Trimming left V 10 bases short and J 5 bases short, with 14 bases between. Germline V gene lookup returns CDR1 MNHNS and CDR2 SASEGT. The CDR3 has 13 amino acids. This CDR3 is CATTPTGNEKLFF. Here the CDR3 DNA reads TGTGCCACTACGCCGACAGGAAATGAAAAACTGTTTTTT.

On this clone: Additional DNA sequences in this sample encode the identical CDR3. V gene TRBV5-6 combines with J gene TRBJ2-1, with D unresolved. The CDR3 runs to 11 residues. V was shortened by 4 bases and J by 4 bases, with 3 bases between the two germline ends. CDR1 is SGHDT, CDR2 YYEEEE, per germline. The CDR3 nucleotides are TGTGCCAGCAGCCTGTACAATGAGCAGTTCTTC. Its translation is CASSLYNEQFF. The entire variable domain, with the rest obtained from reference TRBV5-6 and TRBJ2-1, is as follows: DAGVTQSPTHLIKTRGQQVTLRCSPKSGHDTVSWYQQALGQGPQFIFQYYEEEERQRGNFPDRFSGHQFPNYSSELNVNALLLGDSALYLCASSLYNEQFFGPGTRLTVL.

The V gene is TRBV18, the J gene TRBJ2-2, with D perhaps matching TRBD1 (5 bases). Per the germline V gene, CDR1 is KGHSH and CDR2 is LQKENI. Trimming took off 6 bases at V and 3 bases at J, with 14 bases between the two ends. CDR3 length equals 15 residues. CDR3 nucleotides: TGTGCCAGCTCGCTACGGGTCAGGGACACCGGGGAGCTGTTTTTT. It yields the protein CASSLRVRDTGELFF. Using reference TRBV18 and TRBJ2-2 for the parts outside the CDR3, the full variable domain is NAGVMQNPRHLVRRRGQEARLRCSPMKGHSHVYWYRQLPEEGLKFMVYLQKENIIDESGMPKERFSAEFPKEGPSILRIQQVVRGDSAAYFCASSLRVRDTGELFFGEGSRLTVL.

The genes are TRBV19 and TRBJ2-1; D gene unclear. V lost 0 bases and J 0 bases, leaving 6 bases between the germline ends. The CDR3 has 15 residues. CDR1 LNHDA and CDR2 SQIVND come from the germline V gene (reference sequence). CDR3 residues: CASSIDFGSYNEQFF. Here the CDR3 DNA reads TGTGCCAGTAGTATAGACTTCGGCTCCTACAATGAGCAGTTCTTC.

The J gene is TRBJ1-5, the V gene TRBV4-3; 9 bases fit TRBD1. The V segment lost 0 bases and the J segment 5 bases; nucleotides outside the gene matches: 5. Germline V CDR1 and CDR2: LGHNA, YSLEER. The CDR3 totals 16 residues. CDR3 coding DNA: TGCGCCAGCAGCCAAGAGTACAGGGGGCCTGATCAGCCCCAGCATTTT. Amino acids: CASSQEYRGPDQPQHF.

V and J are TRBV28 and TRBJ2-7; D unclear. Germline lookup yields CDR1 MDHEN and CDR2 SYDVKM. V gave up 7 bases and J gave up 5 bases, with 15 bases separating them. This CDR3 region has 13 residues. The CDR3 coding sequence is TGTGCCAGCAACCCACGGTTCAGCGACGAGCAGTACTTC. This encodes CASNPRFSDEQYF.

The CDR3 region has the DNA TGTGCCAGCAGCGCAAGAATGACAGCAACTAATGAAAAACTGTTTTTT. This encodes CASSARMTATNEKLFF. V and J are TRBV11-2 and TRBJ1-4, with D perhaps matching TRBD1 (5 bases). V lost 5 bases, J lost 0 bases, and 13 bases lay in between. The germline V gene encodes CDR1 SGHAT and CDR2 FQNNGV. CDR3 length equals 16 residues.

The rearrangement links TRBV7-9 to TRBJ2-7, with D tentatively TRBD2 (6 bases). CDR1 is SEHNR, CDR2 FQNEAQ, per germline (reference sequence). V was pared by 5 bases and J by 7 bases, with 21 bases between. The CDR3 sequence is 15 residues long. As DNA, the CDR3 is TGTGCCAGCAGCCCCGGGAGCCCCCCTGTAGAGGAGCAGTACTTC. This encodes CASSPGSPPVEEQYF.

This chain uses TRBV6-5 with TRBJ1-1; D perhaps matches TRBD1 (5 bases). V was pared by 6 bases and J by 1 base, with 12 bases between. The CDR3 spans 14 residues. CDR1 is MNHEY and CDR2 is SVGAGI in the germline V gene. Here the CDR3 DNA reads TGTGCCAGCAGCCACGGGGGACCGAACACTGAAGCTTTCTTT. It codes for CASSHGGPNTEAFF.

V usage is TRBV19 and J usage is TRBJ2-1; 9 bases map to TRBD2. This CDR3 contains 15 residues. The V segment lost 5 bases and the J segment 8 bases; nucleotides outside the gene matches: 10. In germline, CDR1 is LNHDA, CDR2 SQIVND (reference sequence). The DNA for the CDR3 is TGTGCCAGTAGTCCAAAGGGACTAGCTAGCTATGAGCAGTTCTTC. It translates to CASSPKGLASYEQFF.

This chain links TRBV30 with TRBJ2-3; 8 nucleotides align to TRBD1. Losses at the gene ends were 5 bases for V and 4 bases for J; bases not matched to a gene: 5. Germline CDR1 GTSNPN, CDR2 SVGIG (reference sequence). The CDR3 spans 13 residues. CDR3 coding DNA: TGTGCCTGGGGACAGGGTGTTCCAGATACGCAGTATTTT. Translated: CAWGQGVPDTQYF.

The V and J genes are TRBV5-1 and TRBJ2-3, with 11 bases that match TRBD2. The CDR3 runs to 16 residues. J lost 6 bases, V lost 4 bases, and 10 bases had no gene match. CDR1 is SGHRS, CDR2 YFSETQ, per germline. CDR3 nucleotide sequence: TGCGCCAGCAGCCTGGGACTAGCGGCCGTCCAGGATACGCAGTATTTT. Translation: CASSLGLAAVQDTQYF.

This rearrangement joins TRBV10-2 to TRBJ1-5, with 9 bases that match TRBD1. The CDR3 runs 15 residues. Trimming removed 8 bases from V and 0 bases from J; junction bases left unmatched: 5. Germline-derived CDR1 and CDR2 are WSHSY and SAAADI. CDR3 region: CASRDRAHSNQPQHF. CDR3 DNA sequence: TGCGCCAGCCGGGACAGGGCGCATAGCAATCAGCCCCAGCATTTT.

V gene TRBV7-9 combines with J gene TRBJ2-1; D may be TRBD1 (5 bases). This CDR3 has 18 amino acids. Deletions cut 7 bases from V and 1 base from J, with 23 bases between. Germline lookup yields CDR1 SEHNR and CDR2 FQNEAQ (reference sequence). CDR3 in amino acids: CASMGPTSGFDSYNEQFF. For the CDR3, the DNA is TGTGCCAGCATGGGGCCCACCTCCGGGTTTGATTCCTACAATGAGCAGTTCTTC.

This chain's CDR3 is CASSILAGDTDTQYF. The CDR3 bases are TGTGCCAGCAGTATACTAGCGGGAGATACAGATACGCAGTATTTT. J is TRBJ2-3 and V is TRBV28; 11 bases match TRBD2. Germline V gives CDR1 MDHEN, CDR2 SYDVKM. There are 15 residues in the CDR3. V lost 5 bases and J lost 3; bases outside the gene matches: 4.

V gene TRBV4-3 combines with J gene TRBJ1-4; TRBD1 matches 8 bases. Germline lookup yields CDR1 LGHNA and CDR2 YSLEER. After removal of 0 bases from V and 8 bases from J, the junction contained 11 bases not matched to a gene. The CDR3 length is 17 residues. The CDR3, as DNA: TGCGCCAGCAGCCAAGAGTACCTTCAGGGGGCAAGAGAAAAACTGTTTTTT. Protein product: CASSQEYLQGAREKLFF.

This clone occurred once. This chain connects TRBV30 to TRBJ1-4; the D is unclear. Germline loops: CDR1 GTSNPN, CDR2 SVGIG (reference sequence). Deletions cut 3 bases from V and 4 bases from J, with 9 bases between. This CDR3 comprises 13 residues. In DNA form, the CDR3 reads TGTGCCTGGAGGGCCCCGGGTAATGAAAAACTGTTTTTT. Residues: CAWRAPGNEKLFF.